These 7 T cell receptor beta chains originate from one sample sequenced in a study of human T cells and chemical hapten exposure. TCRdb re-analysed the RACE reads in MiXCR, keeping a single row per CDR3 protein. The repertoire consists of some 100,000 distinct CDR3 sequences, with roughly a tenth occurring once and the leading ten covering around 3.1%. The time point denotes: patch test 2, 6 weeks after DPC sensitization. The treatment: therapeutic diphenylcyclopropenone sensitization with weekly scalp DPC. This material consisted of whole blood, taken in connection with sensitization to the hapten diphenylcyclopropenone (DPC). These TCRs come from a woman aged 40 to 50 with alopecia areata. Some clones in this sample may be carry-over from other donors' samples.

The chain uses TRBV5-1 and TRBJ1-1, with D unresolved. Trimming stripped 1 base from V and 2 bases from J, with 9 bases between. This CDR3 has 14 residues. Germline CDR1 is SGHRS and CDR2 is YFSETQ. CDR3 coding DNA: TGCGCCAGCAGCTTGTCGGGCCACAACACTGAAGCTTTCTTT. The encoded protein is CASSLSGHNTEAFF. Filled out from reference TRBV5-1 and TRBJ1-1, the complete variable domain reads KAGVTQTPRYLIKTRGQQVTLSCSPISGHRSVSWYQQTPGQGLQFLFEYFSETQRNKGNFPGRFSGRQFSNSRSEMNVSTLELGDSALYLCASSLSGHNTEAFFGQGTRLTVV.

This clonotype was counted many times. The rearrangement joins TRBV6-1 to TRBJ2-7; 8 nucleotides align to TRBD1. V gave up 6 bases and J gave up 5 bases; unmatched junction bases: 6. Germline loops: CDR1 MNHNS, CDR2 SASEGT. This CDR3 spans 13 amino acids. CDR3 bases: TGTGCCAGCAGCCTTACACAGGGGGACGAGCAGTACTTC. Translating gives CASSLTQGDEQYF.

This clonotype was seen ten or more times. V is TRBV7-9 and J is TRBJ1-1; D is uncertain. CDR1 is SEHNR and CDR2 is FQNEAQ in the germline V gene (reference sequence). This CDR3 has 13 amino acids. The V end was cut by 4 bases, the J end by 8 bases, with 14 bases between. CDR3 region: CASSSPLKQEAFF. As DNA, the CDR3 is TGTGCCAGCAGCTCCCCGCTAAAACAAGAAGCTTTCTTT.

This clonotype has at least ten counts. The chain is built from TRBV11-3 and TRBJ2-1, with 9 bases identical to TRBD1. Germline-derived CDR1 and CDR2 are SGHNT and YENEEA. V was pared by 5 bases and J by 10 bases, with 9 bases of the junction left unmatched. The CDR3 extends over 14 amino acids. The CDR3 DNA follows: TGTGCCAGCAGCGCCGGGACAGGGAGGGGAGAGCAGTTCTTC. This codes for CASSAGTGRGEQFF.

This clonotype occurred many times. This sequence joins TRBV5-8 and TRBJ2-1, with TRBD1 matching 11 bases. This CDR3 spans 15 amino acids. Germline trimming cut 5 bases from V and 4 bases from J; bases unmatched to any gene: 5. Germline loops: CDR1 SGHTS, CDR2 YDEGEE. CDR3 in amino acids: CASRRGQGVYNEQFF. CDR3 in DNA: TGTGCCAGCAGACGGGGACAGGGGGTTTACAATGAGCAGTTCTTC.

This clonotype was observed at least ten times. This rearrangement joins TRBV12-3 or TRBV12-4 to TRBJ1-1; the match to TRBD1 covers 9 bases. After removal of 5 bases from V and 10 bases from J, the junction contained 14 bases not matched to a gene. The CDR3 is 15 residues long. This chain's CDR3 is CASSLRQGVGRIAFF. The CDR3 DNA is TGTGCCAGCAGTCTCAGACAGGGGGTGGGCAGGATAGCTTTCTTT.

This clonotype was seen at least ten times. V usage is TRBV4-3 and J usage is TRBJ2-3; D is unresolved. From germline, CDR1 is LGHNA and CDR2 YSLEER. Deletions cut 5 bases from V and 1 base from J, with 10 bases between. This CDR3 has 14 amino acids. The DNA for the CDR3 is TGCGCCAGCAGCATCACCACGGGCACAGATACGCAGTATTTT. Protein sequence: CASSITTGTDTQYF.